The 14 T cell receptor beta chains reported below all come from one sample, sequenced in a study of T cells in Graves' hyperthyroidism and ophthalmopathy. The investigators amplified TCR beta CDR3 regions from RNA transcripts. Using the HTBI primer set, a first-round RT-PCR was run on the TCR CDR3. In TCRdb, the multiplex PCR reads were re-called with MiXCR into one record per CDR3 protein. In the table there are around 290,000 distinct CDR3 sequences, more than 15% of which are singletons. Sequenced sample: blood. The receptors were sampled from a woman aged 55-69 years with Graves' ophthalmopathy.

As DNA, the CDR3 is TGTGCCAGCAGTTACTCGAGCGGGGGTACGGATGAGCAGTTCTTC. As protein: CASSYSSGGTDEQFF. The chain recombines TRBV6-2 or TRBV6-3 with TRBJ2-1, with 8 bases lining up with TRBD2. The CDR3 contains 15 residues. V dropped 0 bases and J dropped 8; count of bases not matched to a gene: 6. CDR1 and CDR2 (germline): MNHEY, SVGEGT.

Ten or more counts support this clonotype. This sequence joins TRBV18 and TRBJ2-3; D is possibly TRBD1 (5 bases). CDR1 KGHSH and CDR2 LQKENI come from the germline V gene. The CDR3 contains 13 residues. V was cut by 2 bases and J by 5 bases, with 8 bases left in between. The DNA for the CDR3 is TGTGCCAGCTCACCAAGAGACAGAGATACGCAGTATTTT. Its translation is CASSPRDRDTQYF. The full variable domain, rest sourced from reference TRBV18 and TRBJ2-3, is NAGVMQNPRHLVRRRGQEARLRCSPMKGHSHVYWYRQLPEEGLKFMVYLQKENIIDESGMPKERFSAEFPKEGPSILRIQQVVRGDSAAYFCASSPRDRDTQYFGPGTRLTVL.

Many counts were recorded for this clonotype. This chain joins TRBV28 and TRBJ1-2, with D possibly TRBD1 on 6 matching bases. The length of the CDR3 is 13 residues. V was trimmed by 9 bases and J by 0 bases, leaving 11 bases between them. Germline V gives CDR1 MDHEN, CDR2 SYDVKM. In DNA, the CDR3 is TGTGCCAGTCACAGGGTAGCTAACTATGGCTACACCTTC. Translating gives CASHRVANYGYTF.

This clonotype appeared many times. The chain carries TRBV7-2 and TRBJ2-7; 11 nucleotides agree with TRBD2. This CDR3 is 13 amino acids long. The germline V gene has CDR1 SGHTA and CDR2 FQGNSA. The V and J ends lost 1 base and 9 bases, in that order; junction bases with no gene match: 2. The CDR3 nucleotides are TGTGCCAGCAGCTTAGAGACTAGCGGGGTGCAGTACTTC. This translates into CASSLETSGVQYF.

This clonotype turned up a few times. This chain links TRBV5-6 with TRBJ1-4; tentatively, D is TRBD1 (5 bases). Germline CDR1 reads SGHDT; CDR2 reads YYEEEE. The CDR3 sequence is 17 residues long. V gave up 1 base and J gave up 6 bases, with 19 bases separating them. CDR3: CASSLTGAPLRDEKLFF. The CDR3 DNA sequence: TGTGCCAGCAGCTTGACTGGGGCGCCTCTAAGGGATGAAAAACTGTTTTTT.

There are many counts of this clonotype. This chain links TRBV20-1 with TRBJ1-1; 7 bases are a match to TRBD1. The trim removed 3 bases at V and 1 base at J, leaving 5 bases unmatched. This CDR3 has 14 residues. CDR1 and CDR2 from the germline V gene are DFQATT and SNEGSKA (reference sequence). The CDR3 is CSARGQGGNTEAFF. The CDR3 region has the DNA TGCAGTGCTAGGGGTCAGGGGGGGAACACTGAAGCTTTCTTT.

This clonotype has only a few counts. The chain has TRBV6-1 and TRBJ1-3, with 7 nucleotides matching TRBD1. Germline values: CDR1 MNHNS, CDR2 SASEGT. V was pared by 6 bases and J by 4 bases, with 12 bases of the junction left unmatched. The CDR3 is made up of 16 amino acids. The CDR3 DNA reads as TGTGCCAGCAGCCGAACCGGGACAGATAGCGGAAACACCATATATTTT. Encoded protein: CASSRTGTDSGNTIYF.

This clonotype was observed many times. The genes are TRBV7-3 and TRBJ2-3; D gene unclear. Germline V lookup: CDR1 SGHTA, CDR2 FQGTGA. There are 16 residues in the CDR3. Trimming left V 0 bases short and J 1 base short, with 11 bases between. The CDR3 DNA follows: TGTGCCAGCAGCTTAACTAGGCGGTTTGGCACAGATACGCAGTATTTT. Protein sequence: CASSLTRRFGTDTQYF.

The V gene is TRBV19, the J gene TRBJ2-1; 10 bases map to TRBD2. Germline V gene lookup returns CDR1 LNHDA and CDR2 SQIVND (reference sequence). V lost 3 bases to trimming and J lost 4 bases; unmatched junction nucleotides: 3. The CDR3 length is 15 residues. The CDR3 DNA sequence: TGTGCCAGTAGTATCCCTAGCGGGGGTTACAATGAGCAGTTCTTC. Its translation is CASSIPSGGYNEQFF.

The sample holds many counts of this clonotype. The chain uses TRBV20-1 and TRBJ2-3, with D tentatively TRBD2 (7 bases). This CDR3 region has 15 residues. V was trimmed by 3 bases and J by 2 bases, leaving 15 bases between them. CDR1 and CDR2 (germline): DFQATT, SNEGSKA (reference sequence). The CDR3 spells CSASGGGRNTDTQYF. CDR3 DNA: TGCAGTGCTAGTGGGGGGGGCCGCAACACAGATACGCAGTATTTT.

The chain recombines TRBV4-3 with TRBJ2-7; 7 bases match TRBD1. In germline, CDR1 is LGHNA, CDR2 YSLEER. After removal of 0 bases from V and 4 bases from J, the junction contained 6 bases not matched to a gene. The CDR3 spans 15 residues. As DNA, the CDR3 is TGCGCCAGCAGCCAAGATGGGGACAGTTTTTACGAGCAGTACTTC. It codes for CASSQDGDSFYEQYF.

This clonotype has a count of ten or more. The V call is TRBV20-1, the J call TRBJ1-5; D unresolved. This CDR3 has 17 amino acids. Germline V lookup: CDR1 DFQATT, CDR2 SNEGSKA (reference sequence). V lost 6 bases and J 0 bases, leaving 21 bases between the germline ends. CDR3 in amino acids: CSALGQGLGASNQPQHF. CDR3 in DNA: TGCAGTGCCTTGGGTCAAGGTTTGGGCGCTAGCAATCAGCCCCAGCATTTT.

This clonotype appeared many times. The V and J genes are TRBV20-1 and TRBJ2-7; TRBD1 matches at 7 bases. CDR3 length equals 14 residues. Germline CDR1 is DFQATT and CDR2 is SNEGSKA (reference sequence). J lost 5 bases, V lost 0 bases, and 7 bases had no gene match. The CDR3 is CSARDARQGDEQYF. The CDR3 DNA sequence: TGCAGTGCTAGAGATGCACGACAGGGCGACGAGCAGTACTTC.

CDR3 sequence reads: CASSLGTGVNYEQYF. The CDR3 DNA reads as TGTGCCAGCAGTTTGGGGACAGGGGTCAATTACGAGCAGTACTTC. The chain carries TRBV6-9 and TRBJ2-7, with 10 bases aligning to TRBD1. The germline CDR1 and CDR2 sequences are MNHGY and SVAAGI. The CDR3 has 15 amino acids. V lost 4 bases, J lost 4 bases, and 7 bases stayed unmatched.